Below, 11 T cell receptor beta chains from the same sample are listed, as sequenced in a study of blood T cells in healthy people across ages. A second roughly 6 to 12 cycle PCR used barcoded and J-beta primers. Using its own MiXCR run on the 5' RACE reads, TCRdb lists one record per CDR3 protein. This table has around 1,000,000 distinct CDR3 sequences, about 25% appearing once. These sequences were also reported in another study, on T cells of mothers and their children.

Sequences were obtained from blood. Receptors were obtained from a girl aged 2 to 10 in good health.

This clonotype was seen more than once but under ten times. This sequence joins TRBV3-1 and TRBJ1-1; D is ambiguous. CDR3 length: 15 residues. Germline V CDR1 and CDR2: LGHDT, YNNKEL (reference sequence). Trimming shortened V by 2 bases and J by 5 bases, and 15 bases separated the two germline ends. CDR3 bases: TGTGCCAGCAGCCAACACCCGGTAACGGAGACTGAAGCTTTCTTT. This translates into CASSQHPVTETEAFF.

About this clonotype itself: One junction end does not reproduce the germline sequence, and a read error may be involved. The rearrangement uses TRBV20-1 and TRBJ2-7, with 10 bases lining up with TRBD2. Germline V gene sequence: CDR1 DFQATT, CDR2 SNEGSKA (reference sequence). The CDR3 runs 15 residues. CDR3 DNA sequence: TGTAGTGCTAGACTACTAGCGGGGCTATCCTACGAGCAGTACTTC. Translation: CSARLLAGLSYEQYF.

V is TRBV7-3 and J is TRBJ2-3, with 9 bases identical to TRBD2. Germline V gene data show CDR1 as SGHTA and CDR2 as FQGTGA. After removal of 9 bases from V and 5 bases from J, the junction contained 18 bases not matched to a gene. This CDR3 has 17 amino acids. The CDR3 region is CASSRSGGISGGDTQYF. In nucleotides, the CDR3 is TGTGCCAGTAGCCGATCGGGAGGGATTAGCGGGGGAGATACGCAGTATTTT.

The table lists this clonotype with many counts. The chain employs TRBV6-2 or TRBV6-3 and TRBJ2-5; D gene ambiguous. Per the germline V gene, CDR1 is MNHEY and CDR2 is SVGEGT. There are 13 residues in the CDR3. Deletions cut 2 bases from V and 1 base from J, with 5 bases between. The CDR3 sequence: CASSYQAQETQYF. DNA of the CDR3: TGTGCCAGCAGTTACCAGGCCCAAGAGACCCAGTACTTC.

This chain links TRBV6-2 or TRBV6-3 with TRBJ2-1, with unresolved D. The V end was cut by 7 bases, the J end by 9 bases, with 16 bases between. The CDR3 has 13 amino acids. From germline, CDR1 is MNHEY and CDR2 SVGEGT. CDR3 residues: CASTVSTGIEQFF. CDR3 nucleotides: TGTGCCAGCACCGTTTCCACTGGGATTGAGCAGTTCTTC.

The chain couples TRBV6-4 to TRBJ1-1; 7 nucleotides align to TRBD1. V dropped 5 bases and J dropped 6; count of bases not matched to a gene: 6. This CDR3 has 13 residues. From germline, CDR1 is MRHNA and CDR2 SNTAGT. DNA for the CDR3: TGTGCCAGCAGTAAAGACAGGGACTCTGAAGCTTTCTTT. Translating it yields CASSKDRDSEAFF.

The genes are TRBV29-1 and TRBJ1-4; possibly TRBD1 for D (6 bases). Looked up from germline, CDR1 is SQVTM and CDR2 is ANQGSEA. This CDR3 spans 15 amino acids. V gave up 6 bases and J gave up 7 bases, with 21 bases separating them. DNA for the CDR3: TGCAGCGTGGCCCGGACAGCCGATGGGCGTGAAAAACTGTTTTTT. Protein sequence: CSVARTADGREKLFF.

This clonotype was seen ten or more times. V usage is TRBV3-1 and J usage is TRBJ2-5; possible D gene TRBD1, 6 bases. Trimming stripped 2 bases from V and 2 bases from J, with 15 bases between. The germline V gene encodes CDR1 LGHDT and CDR2 YNNKEL (reference sequence). This CDR3 has 16 amino acids. CDR3 DNA sequence: TGTGCCAGCAGCCAAACCCCGGACAGTTATCAAGAGACCCAGTACTTC. This gives the protein CASSQTPDSYQETQYF.

The V gene is TRBV5-1, the J gene TRBJ2-6, with 9 bases fitting TRBD1. V shed 1 base, J shed 2 bases, and the junction held 7 bases outside the gene matches. The CDR3 totals 18 residues. CDR1 and CDR2 from the germline V gene are SGHRS and YFSETQ. The DNA for the CDR3 is TGCGCCAGCAGCTTGACCGGGACAGGGACGCCTGGGGCCAACGTCCTGACTTTC. Its translation is CASSLTGTGTPGANVLTF.

This chain joins TRBV6-1 and TRBJ2-5; perhaps TRBD2 as D (5 bases). The DNA end lines up better with TRBJ2-1; the J call may be wrong. The germline gives CDR1 MNHNS, CDR2 SASEGT. The CDR3 runs to 12 residues. This chain's CDR3 is CASNRDLNEQFF. CDR3 nucleotides: TGTGCCAGCAACCGGGATCTCAATGAGCAGTTCTTC.

This clonotype was detected ten times or more. The V gene is TRBV12-3 or TRBV12-4, the J gene TRBJ2-3, with D unresolved. Trimming removed 4 bases at V and 3 bases at J, with 11 bases between. CDR3 length equals 14 residues. The CDR3 is CASSYSLLTDTQYF. CDR3 bases: TGTGCCAGCAGTTACTCCCTATTGACAGATACGCAGTATTTT.